The 3 T cell receptor beta chains given below trace back to one sample, sequenced in a study of cytomegalovirus exposure and HLA in healthy donors. TCRdb keeps only in-frame clones here, not all; method: immunoSEQ multiplex PCR. Of under 250,000 clones listed, just under 90% were seen once; the top ten hold approximately 2.5%. What was sequenced was PBMCs. These receptors all come from a man between 18 and 29 years old in good health and CMV-seronegative.

J is TRBJ2-7 and V is TRBV6-1; 9 bases are a match to TRBD2. CDR3 size: 13 residues. V shed 10 bases and J 7 bases; nucleotides not matched to a gene: 11. CDR1 MNHNS and CDR2 SASEGT come from the germline V gene. CDR3 sequence (DNA): TGTGCCACCCCTAAGAGCGGGGGGCCGGAGCAGTACTTC. This translates into CATPKSGGPEQYF.

The chain recombines TRBV25-1 with TRBJ2-7; TRBD2 agrees at 13 bases. This CDR3 spans 14 amino acids. V was pared by 6 bases and J by 5 bases, with 4 bases of the junction left unmatched. The germline CDR1 and CDR2 sequences are MGHDK and SYGVNS. CDR3: CASRGLAGYNEQYF. The DNA for the CDR3 is TGTGCCAGCAGGGGACTAGCGGGATATAACGAGCAGTACTTC.

The chain combines TRBV7-9 with TRBJ1-5; D uncertain. From germline, CDR1 is SEHNR and CDR2 FQNEAQ (reference sequence). Trimming removed 6 bases from V and 4 bases from J, with 7 bases in between. The CDR3 length is 12 residues. In DNA form, the CDR3 reads TGTGCCAGCAGTACACAAAATCAGCCCCAGCATTTT. Its translation is CASSTQNQPQHF.